This T cell receptor beta chain came from a study of T-cell reconstitution after alpha-beta-depleted transplantation in children. Study results and limitations: Newly produced T cells mostly accounted for T-cell counts and diversity one year post-transplant. Elevated TCRbeta diversity at day 60 was traced, in some patients, to surviving recipient T cells and thymic progenitors. There were reportedly several hundred expanded graft clones from which alpha-beta T cells came about two months after transplant.

Unique molecular identifiers were incorporated during preparation of the TCRbeta library. TCRdb passed the PCR reads through MiXCR, listing each CDR3 protein once. The table includes approximately 980,000 distinct CDR3 sequences, about 26% detected once. The sample holds many counts of this clonotype. What it binds is not known. Germline V gives CDR1 SGHRS, CDR2 YFSETQ. Trimming took off 1 base at V and 9 bases at J, with 8 bases between the two ends. The CDR3 totals 12 residues. The specimen was PBMCs, mostly from graft donor cells, collected 360 days after TCRalphabeta/CD19-depleted stem cell transplant. This TCR was recovered from a boy under three years old who had a stem cell transplant for SCID, so the T cells may come from the graft donor. The rearrangement uses TRBV5-1 and TRBJ2-1; a possible D gene is TRBD2 (6 bases). In DNA form, the CDR3 reads TGCGCCAGCAGCTTGCAACTAGCTGAGCAGTTCTTC. It is translated as CASSLQLAEQFF.